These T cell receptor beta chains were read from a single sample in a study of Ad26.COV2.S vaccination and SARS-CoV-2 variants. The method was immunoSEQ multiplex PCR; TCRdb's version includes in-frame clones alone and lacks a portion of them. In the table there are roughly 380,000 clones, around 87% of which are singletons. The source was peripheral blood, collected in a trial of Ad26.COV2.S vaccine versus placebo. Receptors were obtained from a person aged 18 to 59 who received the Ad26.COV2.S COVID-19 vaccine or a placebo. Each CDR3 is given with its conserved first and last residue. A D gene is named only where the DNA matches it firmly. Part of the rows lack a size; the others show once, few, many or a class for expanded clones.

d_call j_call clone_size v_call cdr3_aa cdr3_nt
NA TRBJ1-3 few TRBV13 CASSSAGNTIYF TGTGCCAGCAGCTCAGCTGGAAACACCATATATTTT
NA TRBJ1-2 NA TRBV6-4 CASSDSRRAHGYTF TGTGCCAGCAGTGACTCGAGACGGGCTCATGGCTACACCTTC
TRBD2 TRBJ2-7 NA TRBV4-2 CASSSGGAAYEQYF TGTGCCAGCAGCAGCGGGGGGGCGGCCTACGAGCAGTACTTC
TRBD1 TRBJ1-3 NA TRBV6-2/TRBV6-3 CASSYGTDSGNTIYF TGTGCCAGCAGTTATGGGACAGACTCTGGAAACACCATATATTTT
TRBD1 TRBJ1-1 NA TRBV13 CASSPGTGGLNTEAFF TGTGCCAGCAGCCCCGGGACAGGGGGTCTGAACACTGAAGCTTTCTTT
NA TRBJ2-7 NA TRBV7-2 CASRAQGTAEQYF TGTGCCAGCCGAGCCCAAGGGACGGCCGAGCAGTACTTC
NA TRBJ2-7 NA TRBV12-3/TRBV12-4 CASSFQMGYEQYF TGTGCCAGCAGTTTTCAGATGGGCTACGAGCAGTACTTC
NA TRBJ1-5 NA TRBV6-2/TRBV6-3 CASSFYNTLGSNQPQHF TGTGCCAGCAGTTTCTATAATACCCTGGGGAGCAATCAGCCCCAGCATTTT
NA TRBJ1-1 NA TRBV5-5 CASSLNTEAFF TGTGCCAGCAGCTTGAACACTGAAGCTTTCTTT
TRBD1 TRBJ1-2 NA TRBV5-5 CASSPGTGQSPYGYTF TGTGCCAGCAGCCCAGGGACAGGGCAGTCCCCCTATGGCTACACCTTC
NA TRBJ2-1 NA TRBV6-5 CASSYRGNSYNEQFF TGTGCCAGCAGTTACAGGGGGAACTCCTACAATGAGCAGTTCTTC
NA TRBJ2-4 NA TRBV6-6 CASSRASEGNIQYF TGTGCCAGCAGTAGGGCCAGCGAGGGAAACATTCAGTACTTC
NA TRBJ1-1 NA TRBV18 CASSPGGFTNTEAFF TGTGCCAGCTCCCCCGGAGGTTTTACGAACACTGAAGCTTTCTTT
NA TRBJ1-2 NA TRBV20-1 CSASGGVETDGYTF TGCAGTGCTAGTGGCGGGGTCGAGACAGATGGCTACACCTTC
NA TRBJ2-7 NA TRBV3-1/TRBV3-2 CASSQDLPAGEQYF TGTGCCAGCAGCCAAGATCTCCCCGCAGGCGAGCAGTACTTC
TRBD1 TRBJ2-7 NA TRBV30 CAWKTGGSSYEQYF TGTGCCTGGAAGACAGGGGGAAGCTCCTACGAGCAGTACTTC
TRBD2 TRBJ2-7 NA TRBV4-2 CASSLTSGESYEQYF TGTGCCAGCAGCCTAACTAGCGGGGAGTCCTACGAGCAGTACTTC
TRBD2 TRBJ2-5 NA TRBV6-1 CASSEAAGTSGQETQYF TGTGCCAGCAGTGAAGCCGCCGGGACTAGCGGCCAAGAGACCCAGTACTTC
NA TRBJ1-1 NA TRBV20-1 CSASRGSEAFF TGCAGTGCTAGCCGTGGGTCGGAAGCTTTCTTT
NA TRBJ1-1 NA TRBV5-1 CASRPGEMNTEAFF TGCGCCAGCAGGCCAGGGGAGATGAACACTGAAGCTTTCTTT
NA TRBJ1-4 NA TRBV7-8 CASSLYWEPREKLFF TGTGCCAGCAGCTTATACTGGGAACCTCGTGAAAAACTGTTTTTT
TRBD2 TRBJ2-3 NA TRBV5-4 CASRLRTSGGYGTQYF TGTGCCAGCAGACTCAGGACTAGCGGGGGGTACGGTACGCAGTATTTT
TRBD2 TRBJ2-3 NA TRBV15 CATSRDLTSGGTDTQYF TGTGCCACCAGCAGAGACCTGACTAGCGGGGGAACAGATACGCAGTATTTT
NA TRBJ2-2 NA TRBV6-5 CASSKPGELFF TGTGCCAGCAGCAAGCCCGGGGAGCTGTTTTTT
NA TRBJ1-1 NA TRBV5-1 CASSLDTPTEAFF TGCGCCAGCAGCTTGGACACCCCGACTGAAGCTTTCTTT
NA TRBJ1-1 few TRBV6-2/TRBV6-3 CASSPGVMTEAFF TGTGCCAGCAGCCCCGGGGTAATGACTGAAGCTTTCTTT
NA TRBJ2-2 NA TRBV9 CASSGRGRDTGELFF TGTGCCAGCAGCGGAAGGGGACGGGACACCGGGGAGCTGTTTTTT